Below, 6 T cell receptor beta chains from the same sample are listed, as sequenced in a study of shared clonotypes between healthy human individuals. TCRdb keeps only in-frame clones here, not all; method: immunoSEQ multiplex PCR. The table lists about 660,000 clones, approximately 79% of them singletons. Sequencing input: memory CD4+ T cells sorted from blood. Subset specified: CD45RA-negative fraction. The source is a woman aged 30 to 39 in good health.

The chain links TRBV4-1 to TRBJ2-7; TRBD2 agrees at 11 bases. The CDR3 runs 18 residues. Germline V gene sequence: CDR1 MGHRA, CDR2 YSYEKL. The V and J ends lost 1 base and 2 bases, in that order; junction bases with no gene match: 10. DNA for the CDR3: TGCGCCAGCAGCCAAGTCCCCAATAGCGGGAGGGCCCCCTACGAGCAGTACTTC. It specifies CASSQVPNSGRAPYEQYF.

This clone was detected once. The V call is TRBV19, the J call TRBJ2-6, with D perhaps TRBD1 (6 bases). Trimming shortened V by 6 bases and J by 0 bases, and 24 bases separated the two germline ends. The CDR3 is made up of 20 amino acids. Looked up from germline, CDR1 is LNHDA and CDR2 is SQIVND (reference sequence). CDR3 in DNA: TGTGCCAGTAGCCCCCGGCTGCTACAGGGAAGAGGCTCTGGGGCCAACGTCCTGACTTTC. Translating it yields CASSPRLLQGRGSGANVLTF.

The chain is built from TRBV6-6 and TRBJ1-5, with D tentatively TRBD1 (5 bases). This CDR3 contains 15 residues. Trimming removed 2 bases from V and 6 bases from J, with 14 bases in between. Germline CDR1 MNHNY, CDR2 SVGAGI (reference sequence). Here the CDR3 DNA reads TGTGCCAGCAGTTACGTCGTGGGGGTGGGTCAGCCCCAGCATTTT. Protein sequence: CASSYVVGVGQPQHF.

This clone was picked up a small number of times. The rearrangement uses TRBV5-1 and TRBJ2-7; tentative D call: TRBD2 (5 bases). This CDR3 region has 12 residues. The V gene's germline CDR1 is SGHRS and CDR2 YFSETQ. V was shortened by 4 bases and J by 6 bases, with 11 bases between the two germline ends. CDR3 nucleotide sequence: TGCGCCAGCAGCACATCTAGCAGCGAGCAGTACTTC. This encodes CASSTSSSEQYF.

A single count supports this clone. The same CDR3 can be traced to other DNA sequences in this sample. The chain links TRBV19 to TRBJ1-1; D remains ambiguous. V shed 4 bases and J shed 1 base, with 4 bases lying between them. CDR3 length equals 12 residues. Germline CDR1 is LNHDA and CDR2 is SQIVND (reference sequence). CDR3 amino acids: CASSRRNTEAFF. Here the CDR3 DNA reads TGTGCCAGTAGTAGGAGGAACACTGAAGCTTTCTTT. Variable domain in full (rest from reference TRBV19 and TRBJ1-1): DGGITQSPKYLFRKEGQNVTLSCEQNLNHDAMYWYRQDPGQGLRLIYYSQIVNDFQKGDIAEGYSVSREKKESFPLTVTSAQKNPTAFYLCASSRRNTEAFFGQGTRLTVV.

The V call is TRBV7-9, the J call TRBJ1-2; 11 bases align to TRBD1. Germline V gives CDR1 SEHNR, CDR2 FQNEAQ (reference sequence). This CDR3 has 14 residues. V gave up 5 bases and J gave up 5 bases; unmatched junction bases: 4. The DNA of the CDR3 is TGTGCCAGCAGCGGACAGGGGGCACAATATGGCTACACCTTC. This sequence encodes CASSGQGAQYGYTF.